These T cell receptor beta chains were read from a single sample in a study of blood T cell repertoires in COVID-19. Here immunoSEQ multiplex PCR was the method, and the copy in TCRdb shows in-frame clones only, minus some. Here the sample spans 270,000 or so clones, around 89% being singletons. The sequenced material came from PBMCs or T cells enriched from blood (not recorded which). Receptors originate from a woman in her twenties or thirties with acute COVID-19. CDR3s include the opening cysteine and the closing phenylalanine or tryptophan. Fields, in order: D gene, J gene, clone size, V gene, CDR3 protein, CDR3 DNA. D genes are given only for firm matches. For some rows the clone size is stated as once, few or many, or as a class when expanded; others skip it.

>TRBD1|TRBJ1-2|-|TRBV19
CASTPGTGAYGYTF
TGTGCCAGTACCCCGGGGACAGGCGCCTATGGCTACACCTTC
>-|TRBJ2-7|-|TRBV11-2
CASSFTPYEQYF
TGTGCCAGCAGCTTCACACCCTACGAGCAGTACTTC
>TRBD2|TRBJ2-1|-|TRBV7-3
CASSLGTNYGEQFF
TGTGCCAGCAGCTTAGGGACTAACTACGGGGAGCAGTTCTTC
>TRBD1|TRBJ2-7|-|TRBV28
CAIIQGKIYEQYF
TGTGCCATTATACAGGGGAAGATCTACGAGCAGTACTTC
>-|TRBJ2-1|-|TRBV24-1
CATSDFGGTNEQFF
TGTGCCACCAGTGATTTTGGCGGGACCAATGAGCAGTTCTTC
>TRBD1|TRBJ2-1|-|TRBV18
CASSDQELSGQGITQHFF
TGTGCCAGCTCGGACCAAGAGTTATCGGGACAGGGGATTACCCAGCACTTCTTC
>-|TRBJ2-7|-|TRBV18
CASSPPVRSGYEQYF
TGTGCCAGCTCACCTCCAGTGCGGTCCGGCTACGAGCAGTACTTC
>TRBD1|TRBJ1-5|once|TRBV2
CASSDRGRSQPQHF
TGTGCCAGCAGCGACAGGGGAAGAAGCCAGCCCCAGCATTTT
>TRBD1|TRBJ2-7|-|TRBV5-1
CASSLAGTGVGEQYF
TGCGCCAGCAGCTTGGCCGGGACAGGGGTAGGCGAGCAGTACTTC
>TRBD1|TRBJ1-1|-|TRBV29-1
CSVKQGGMNTEAFF
TGCAGCGTTAAACAGGGGGGGATGAACACTGAAGCTTTCTTT
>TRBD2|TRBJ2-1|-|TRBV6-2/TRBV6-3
CASSYLRLAGVGNEQFF
TGTGCCAGCAGTTACCTCCGACTAGCGGGAGTGGGCAATGAGCAGTTCTTC
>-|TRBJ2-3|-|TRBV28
CASSFVRTDTQYF
TGTGCCAGCAGTTTTGTCCGGACAGATACGCAGTATTTT
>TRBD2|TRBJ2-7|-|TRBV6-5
CASSTLAVGIYEQYF
TGTGCCAGCAGTACGCTAGCGGTAGGCATCTACGAGCAGTACTTC
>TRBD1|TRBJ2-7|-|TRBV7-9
CASSSPGQVTYEQYF
TGTGCCAGCAGCTCGCCGGGACAGGTAACCTACGAGCAGTACTTC
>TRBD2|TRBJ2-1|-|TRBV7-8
CASSLAALAGGNYNEQFF
TGTGCCAGCAGCTTAGCGGCACTAGCGGGGGGGAATTACAATGAGCAGTTCTTC
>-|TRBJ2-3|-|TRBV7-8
CASGGSDTQYF
TGTGCCAGCGGCGGTTCAGATACGCAGTATTTT
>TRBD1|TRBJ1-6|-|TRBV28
CASSATGVSNSPLHF
TGTGCCAGCAGTGCGACAGGGGTTTCTAATTCACCCCTCCACTTT
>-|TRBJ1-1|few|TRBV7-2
CASRGAGNLLNTEAFF
TGTGCCAGCAGGGGGGCAGGGAATCTCCTGAACACTGAAGCTTTCTTT
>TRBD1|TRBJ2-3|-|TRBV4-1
CASSQEGQGERPSADTQYF
TGCGCCAGCAGCCAAGAGGGACAGGGGGAGAGACCATCGGCGGATACGCAGTATTTT
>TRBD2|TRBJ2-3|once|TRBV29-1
CSVRGTSGRTDTQYF
TGCAGCGTTCGGGGGACTAGTGGGAGGACAGATACGCAGTATTTT
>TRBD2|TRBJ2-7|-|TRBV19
CASSTGLAGVFEQYF
TGTGCCAGTAGTACGGGACTAGCGGGAGTTTTCGAGCAGTACTTC
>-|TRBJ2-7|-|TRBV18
CASSPRQPYEQYF
TGTGCCAGCTCACCCCGACAGCCCTACGAGCAGTACTTC